The 20 T cell receptor beta chains below all came from one sample that was sequenced in a study of graft-versus-host responses after intestinal transplantation. The antigens these receptors bind are not known. The assay was immunoSEQ multiplex PCR, and TCRdb's table has in-frame clones only and misses some. The table shows approximately 100,000 clones, with under 95% occurring only once. The specimen comprised unstimulated CD8+ T cells sorted from spleen or lymph node cells, sampled before intestinal transplant. The receptors here all came from a human donor who received an intestinal transplant.

The CDR3 sequence is CAWRSLDYGYTF. CDR3 coding DNA: TGTGCCTGGAGATCGCTGGACTATGGCTACACCTTC. This chain links TRBV30 with TRBJ1-2; no clear D. Trimming cost V 3 bases and J 3 bases, with 8 bases left between them. This CDR3 comprises 12 residues. Per the germline V gene, CDR1 is GTSNPN and CDR2 is SVGIG (reference sequence).

The gene calls are TRBV10-3 and TRBJ1-4, with TRBD1 as a possible D gene (6 bases). The V and J ends lost 6 bases and 8 bases respectively, with 22 bases between them. Germline V gives CDR1 ENHRY, CDR2 SYGVKD. This CDR3 has 16 amino acids. CDR3 nucleotide sequence: TGTGCCATCAGCCCGACAGGCTCTTCTCCCGAAGAAAAACTGTTTTTT. It codes for CAISPTGSSPEEKLFF.

The gene calls are TRBV30 and TRBJ2-3; weak D call: TRBD1 (6 bases). Deletions cut 5 bases from V and 4 bases from J, with 19 bases between. Germline V gives CDR1 GTSNPN, CDR2 SVGIG (reference sequence). There are 15 residues in the CDR3. CDR3 loop: CAWAEQGFSSDTQYF. In nucleotides, the CDR3 is TGTGCCTGGGCTGAACAGGGTTTCTCCTCAGATACGCAGTATTTT.

The rearrangement links TRBV27 to TRBJ1-5; perhaps TRBD1 as D (5 bases). This CDR3 is 15 amino acids long. CDR1 MNHEY and CDR2 SMNVEV come from the germline V gene (reference sequence). Between the trimmed V and J ends, which lost 3 bases and 0 bases, there was a span of 9 bases. CDR3 loop: CASSFQGSSNQPQHF. The CDR3 coding sequence is TGTGCCAGCAGTTTCCAGGGAAGTAGCAATCAGCCCCAGCATTTT.

V is TRBV7-8 and J is TRBJ1-1; TRBD1 matches 7 bases. The CDR3 is 14 amino acids. Trimming took 5 bases from V and 9 from J; bases not matched to a gene: 12. CDR1 is SGHVS, CDR2 FQNEAQ, per germline. The CDR3 sequence is CASSHTGALVQAFF. DNA for the CDR3: TGTGCCAGCAGCCATACAGGGGCCCTGGTCCAAGCTTTCTTT.

The V and J genes are TRBV4-1 and TRBJ2-1; D gene unclear. CDR1 and CDR2 (germline): MGHRA, YSYEKL. This CDR3 is built from 12 residues. V was shortened by 0 bases and J by 8 bases, with 5 bases between the two germline ends. CDR3 sequence: CASSQDGYEQFF. CDR3 in DNA: TGCGCCAGCAGCCAAGATGGGTATGAGCAGTTCTTC.

This chain uses TRBV19 with TRBJ1-5, with 9 bases that match TRBD1. Germline V gene data show CDR1 as LNHDA and CDR2 as SQIVND (reference sequence). The junction had 2 bases not matched to a gene; V was cut back by 3 bases and J by 5 bases. The CDR3 spans 14 residues. The CDR3 loop reads CASSIWDRDQPQHF. DNA of the CDR3: TGTGCCAGTAGTATTTGGGACAGGGATCAGCCCCAGCATTTT.

The V and J genes are TRBV2 and TRBJ1-2; D is perhaps TRBD1 (5 bases). The length of the CDR3 is 15 residues. The V gene's germline CDR1 is SNHLY and CDR2 FYNNEI. The V end lost 5 bases, the J end lost 0 bases, and 13 bases lay between the germline ends. CDR3 DNA sequence: TGTGCCAGCAGTTCAGGGTCGGAAGCTAACTATGGCTACACCTTC. Residues: CASSSGSEANYGYTF.

This chain connects TRBV9 to TRBJ2-3, with a tentative D call TRBD2 (6 bases). The ends were cut back, 2 bases at V and 1 base at J, with 11 bases in the middle. This CDR3 region has 15 residues. Germline CDR1 is SGDLS and CDR2 is YYNGEE. CDR3 sequence reads: CASSVSGSRTDTQYF. The CDR3 DNA sequence: TGTGCCAGCAGCGTTAGCGGTTCACGCACAGATACGCAGTATTTT.

The V call is TRBV6-1, the J call TRBJ1-2; 7 nucleotides line up with TRBD1. CDR1 and CDR2 (germline): MNHNS, SASEGT. V dropped 6 bases and J dropped 8; count of bases not matched to a gene: 9. This CDR3 contains 13 residues. CDR3 nucleotide sequence: TGTGCCAGCAGCCTTGCTGCGGGACAGGGCTACACCTTC. Its protein product is CASSLAAGQGYTF.

Of note for this clone: This same CDR3 is encoded by further DNA sequences in the sample. This chain uses TRBV6-6 with TRBJ1-2; D is uncertain. The germline V and J ends were trimmed by 0 bases and 4 bases, with 6 bases remaining between them. The CDR3 has 13 residues. CDR1 is MNHNY and CDR2 is SVGAGI in the germline V gene (reference sequence). The CDR3 here is CASSYSWGYGYTF. For the CDR3, the DNA is TGTGCCAGCAGTTACTCTTGGGGCTATGGCTACACCTTC.

The rearrangement joins TRBV11-2 to TRBJ2-5; no clear D gene. Trimming pared 1 base from V and 0 bases from J, leaving 6 bases between. Germline CDR1 and CDR2: SGHAT and FQNNGV. CDR3 length equals 14 residues. The chain's CDR3 is CASSLVLYQETQYF. The CDR3 DNA reads as TGTGCCAGCAGCTTAGTGCTGTACCAAGAGACCCAGTACTTC. Complete variable domain (other parts from reference TRBV11-2 and TRBJ2-5): EAGVAQSPRYKIIEKRQSVAFWCNPISGHATLYWYQQILGQGPKLLIQFQNNGVVDDSQLPKDRFSAERLKGVDSTLKIQPAKLEDSAVYLCASSLVLYQETQYFGPGTRLLVL.

The V and J genes are TRBV5-4 and TRBJ2-5; a possible D gene is TRBD1 (6 bases). V was pared by 1 base and J by 2 bases, with 12 bases between. Germline lookup yields CDR1 SGHNT and CDR2 YYREEE (reference sequence). The CDR3 sequence is 15 residues long. CDR3 coding DNA: TGTGCCAGCAGCTTGAGGGGGATGGGTCAAGAGACCCAGTACTTC. Protein product: CASSLRGMGQETQYF. Using reference TRBV5-4 and TRBJ2-5 for the parts outside the CDR3, the full variable domain is ETGVTQSPTHLIKTRGQQVTLRCSSQSGHNTVSWYQQALGQGPQFIFQYYREEENGRGNFPPRFSGLQFPNYSSELNVNALELDDSALYLCASSLRGMGQETQYFGPGTRLLVL.

V is TRBV19 and J is TRBJ2-3; 9 nucleotides match TRBD1. The V gene end was trimmed by 4 bases and the J gene end by 5 bases; junction bases not matched to a gene: 19. The CDR3 runs 19 residues. The germline V gene encodes CDR1 LNHDA and CDR2 SQIVND (reference sequence). CDR3 bases: TGTGCCAGTAGTAAACTTGGCGGACAGGGGCACAATATTGGAGATACGCAGTATTTT. This translates into CASSKLGGQGHNIGDTQYF.

V and J are TRBV4-1 and TRBJ2-3; 11 positions match TRBD2. V shed 1 base and J 6 bases; nucleotides not matched to a gene: 3. Germline V CDR1 and CDR2: MGHRA, YSYEKL. The CDR3 loop spans 15 amino acids. CDR3 in DNA: TGCGCCAGCAGCCAAGTGGGACTAGCGGTGGATACGCAGTATTTT. This translates into CASSQVGLAVDTQYF.

The rearrangement links TRBV7-9 to TRBJ1-5, with D possibly matching TRBD1 (5 bases). CDR1 is SEHNR, CDR2 FQNEAQ, per germline (reference sequence). V lost 3 bases and J 0 bases, leaving 6 bases between the germline ends. The CDR3 has 14 amino acids. In DNA, the CDR3 is TGTGCCAGCAGCTTTGACAGTAGCAATCAGCCCCAGCATTTT. This sequence encodes CASSFDSSNQPQHF. The full variable domain, rest sourced from reference TRBV7-9 and TRBJ1-5, is DTGVSQNPRHKITKRGQNVTFRCDPISEHNRLYWYRQTLGQGPEFLTYFQNEAQLEKSRLLSDRFSAERPKGSFSTLEIQRTEQGDSAMYLCASSFDSSNQPQHFGDGTRLSIL.

The chain recombines TRBV10-1 with TRBJ2-3, with 7 positions matching TRBD2. This CDR3 contains 13 residues. CDR1 and CDR2 from the germline V gene are WNHNN and SYGVQD (reference sequence). The V and J ends lost 4 bases and 6 bases, in that order; junction bases with no gene match: 4. The CDR3 DNA reads TGCGCCAGCAGTGTTGGGGGGGTCGATACGCAGTATTTT. This sequence encodes CASSVGGVDTQYF.

This chain's CDR3 is CASSFAGTVYNEQFF. The CDR3 DNA reads as TGTGCCAGCAGCTTCGCCGGGACAGTTTACAATGAGCAGTTCTTC. The chain has TRBV7-3 and TRBJ2-1, with 7 bases lining up with TRBD1. Germline CDR1 reads SGHTA; CDR2 reads FQGTGA. This CDR3 is 15 amino acids long. V lost 3 bases, J lost 4 bases, and 6 bases stayed unmatched.

CDR3: CATSSWQVTGGPEQYF. Here the CDR3 DNA reads TGTGCCACCAGCAGCTGGCAGGTCACCGGGGGGCCCGAGCAGTACTTC. V and J are TRBV15 and TRBJ2-7, with TRBD2 as a possible D gene (7 bases). V was clipped by 3 bases and J by 6 bases, with 21 bases between them. Germline V lookup: CDR1 LNHNV, CDR2 YYDKDF (reference sequence). The CDR3 extends over 16 amino acids.

This rearrangement joins TRBV9 to TRBJ2-5; 8 bases are a match to TRBD2. The CDR3 is made up of 15 amino acids. Germline-derived CDR1 and CDR2 are SGDLS and YYNGEE. Unmatched junction bases numbered 10, after V lost 4 bases and J lost 5 bases. CDR3 sequence: CASSTTGGARETQYF. The CDR3 DNA sequence: TGTGCCAGCAGCACCACCGGGGGGGCCAGGGAGACCCAGTACTTC. The variable domain in full, with the rest retrieved from reference TRBV9 and TRBJ2-5, is DSGVTQTPKHLITATGQRVTLRCSPRSGDLSVYWYQQSLDQGLQFLIQYYNGEERAKGNILERFSAQQFPDLHSELNLSSLELGDSALYFCASSTTGGARETQYFGPGTRLLVL.